The rows below give T cell receptor beta chains drawn from one sample of a study of long-term antiretroviral therapy in people with HIV. Here immunoSEQ multiplex PCR was the method, and the copy in TCRdb shows in-frame clones only, minus some. The data contain tens of thousands of clones, about 83% of them singletons. The input for sequencing was unsorted PBMCs, taken 2 years after starting antiretroviral therapy. The source of these receptors is a woman between 45 and 60 years old with HIV. The CDR3 runs from the conserved cysteine through the conserved F or W. The D gene is left open where the match is weak. Rows give clone size only sometimes, using once, few, many, or a class for an expanded clone.

V gene	D gene	J gene	clone size	CDR3 DNA	CDR3 protein
TRBV10-1	TRBD1	TRBJ1-5	-	TGCGCCAGCAGTGGACAGGGTATAGTACGGAGCAATCAGCCCCAGCATTTT	CASSGQGIVRSNQPQHF
TRBV19	-	TRBJ2-3	once	TGTGCCAGTAGTGAAAGTCGGGGGCAGCAGTATTTT	CASSESRGQQYF
TRBV7-9	-	TRBJ1-1	-	TGTGCCAGCAGCTTTCAGGCGAACACTGAAGCTTTCTTT	CASSFQANTEAFF
TRBV5-5	TRBD2	TRBJ2-5	-	TGTGCCAGCAGTCCGGGACTAGCGTGGGGGCAAGAGACCCAGTACTTC	CASSPGLAWGQETQYF
TRBV7-8	-	TRBJ2-1	-	TGTGCCAGCACCTCACCCCCAGGGAATGAGCAGTTCTTC	CASTSPPGNEQFF
TRBV7-8	-	TRBJ2-7	-	TGTGCCAGCAGCTTAGTGACAGTTGCTGGGTACGAGCAGTACTTC	CASSLVTVAGYEQYF
TRBV27	-	TRBJ2-2	-	TGTGCCAGCAGTTTAACCGGTCCCGGGGAGCTGTTTTTT	CASSLTGPGELFF
TRBV5-5	-	TRBJ2-6	-	TGTGCCAGCACCACTGGGGCCAACGTCCTGACTTTC	CASTTGANVLTF
TRBV2	TRBD2	TRBJ2-1	-	TGTGCCAGCAGGGCACTAGCGGGTTTTATAGAGCAGTTCTTC	CASRALAGFIEQFF
TRBV19	TRBD1	TRBJ1-5	-	TGTGCCAGTTCCCAAGACTGGACAGGGAATAGCAATCAGCCCCAGCATTTT	CASSQDWTGNSNQPQHF
TRBV30	-	TRBJ2-3	-	TGTGCCTGGAGTATGGGGACACCAGATACGCAGTATTTT	CAWSMGTPDTQYF
TRBV6-1	-	TRBJ1-2	-	TGTGCCAGCAGTGAAGCGCTCATGGGGGGCTATGGCTACACCTTC	CASSEALMGGYGYTF